The clone carrying this T cell receptor (beta chain) was recorded many times. Its antigen is still unknown. The sample comes from a study of T cells in Graves' hyperthyroidism and ophthalmopathy. Whole-study findings and limits: A model built on 13 V-J features separated ophthalmopathy from stable hyperthyroidism. Blood also held most thyroid clonotypes expanded beyond 0.001.

Regions amplified from RNA transcripts were the TCR beta CDR3 regions. The HTBI primer set drove a first-round RT-PCR of the TCR CDR3. TCRdb passed the multiplex PCR reads through MiXCR, listing each CDR3 protein once. Among nearly 600,000 distinct CDR3 sequences listed, 11% to 15% were seen once. The CDR3 runs to 15 residues. With 4 bases clipped from V and 3 bases from J, the junction kept 4 bases outside the gene matches. Germline V gene lookup returns CDR1 SGHDT and CDR2 YYEEEE. The chain carries TRBV5-6 and TRBJ2-2; 9 bases map to TRBD2. The clonotype was recovered from a woman younger than 30 with Graves' ophthalmopathy. Material for sequencing was blood. CDR3 sequence: CASSSSGSYTGELFF. The CDR3 coding sequence is TGTGCCAGCAGCAGTAGCGGGAGCTACACCGGGGAGCTGTTTTTT.